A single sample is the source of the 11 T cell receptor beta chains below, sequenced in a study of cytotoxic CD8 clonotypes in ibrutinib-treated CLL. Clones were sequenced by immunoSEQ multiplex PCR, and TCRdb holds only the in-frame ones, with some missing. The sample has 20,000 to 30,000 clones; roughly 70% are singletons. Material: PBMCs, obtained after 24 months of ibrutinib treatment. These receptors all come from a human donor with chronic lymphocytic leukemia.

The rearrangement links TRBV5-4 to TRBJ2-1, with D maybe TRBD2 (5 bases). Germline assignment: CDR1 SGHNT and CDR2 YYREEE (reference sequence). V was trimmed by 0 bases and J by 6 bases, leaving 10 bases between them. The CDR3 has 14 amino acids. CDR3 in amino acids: CASSLGLASNEQFF. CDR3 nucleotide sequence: TGTGCCAGCAGCTTGGGTCTAGCTTCCAATGAGCAGTTCTTC.

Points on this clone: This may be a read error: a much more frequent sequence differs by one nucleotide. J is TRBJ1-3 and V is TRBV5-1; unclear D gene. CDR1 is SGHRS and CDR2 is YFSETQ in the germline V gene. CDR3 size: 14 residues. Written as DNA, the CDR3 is TGCGCCAGCAGCTTGGCAGTTTCTGGAAACACCACATATTTT. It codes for CASSLAVSGNTTYF.

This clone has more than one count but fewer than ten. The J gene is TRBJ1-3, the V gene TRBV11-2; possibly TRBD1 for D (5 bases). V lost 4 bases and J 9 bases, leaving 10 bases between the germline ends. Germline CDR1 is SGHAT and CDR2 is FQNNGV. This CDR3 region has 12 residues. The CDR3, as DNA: TGTGCCAGCAGCTCCTATGGGGCCACCATATATTTT. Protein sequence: CASSSYGATIYF.

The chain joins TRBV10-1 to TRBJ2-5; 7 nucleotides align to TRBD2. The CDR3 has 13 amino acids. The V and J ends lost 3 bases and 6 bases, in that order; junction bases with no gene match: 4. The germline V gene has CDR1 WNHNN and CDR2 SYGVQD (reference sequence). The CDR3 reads CASSDTGGKTQYF. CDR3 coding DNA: TGCGCCAGCAGTGATACGGGGGGAAAGACCCAGTACTTC.

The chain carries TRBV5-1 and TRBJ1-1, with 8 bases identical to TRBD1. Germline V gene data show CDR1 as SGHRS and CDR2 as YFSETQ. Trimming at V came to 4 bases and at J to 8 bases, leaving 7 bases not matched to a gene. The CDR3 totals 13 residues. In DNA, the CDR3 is TGCGCCAGCAGCCTTTCCCGGGACAGGGAAGCTTTCTTT. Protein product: CASSLSRDREAFF.

The CDR3 region is CASSLAAGEAETQYF. Written as DNA, the CDR3 is TGTGCCAGCAGCTTAGCGGCGGGGGAAGCAGAGACCCAGTACTTC. The V call is TRBV7-9, the J call TRBJ2-5; 7 bases line up with TRBD2. The junction had 5 bases not matched to a gene; V was cut back by 0 bases and J by 4 bases. Germline V lookup: CDR1 SEHNR, CDR2 FQNEAQ (reference sequence). The CDR3 runs 15 residues.

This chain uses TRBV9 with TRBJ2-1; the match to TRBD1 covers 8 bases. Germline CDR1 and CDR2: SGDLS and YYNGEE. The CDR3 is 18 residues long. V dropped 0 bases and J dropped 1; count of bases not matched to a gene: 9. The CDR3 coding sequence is TGTGCCAGCAGCGTAGCACAGGGGGATTTGAGGTCCTACAATGAGCAGTTCTTC. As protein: CASSVAQGDLRSYNEQFF.

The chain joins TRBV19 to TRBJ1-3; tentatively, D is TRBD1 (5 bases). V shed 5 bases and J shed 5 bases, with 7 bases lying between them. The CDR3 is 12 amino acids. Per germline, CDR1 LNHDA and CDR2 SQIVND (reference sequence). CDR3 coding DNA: TGTGCCAGTAGTGTGGGACGAAACACCATATATTTT. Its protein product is CASSVGRNTIYF.

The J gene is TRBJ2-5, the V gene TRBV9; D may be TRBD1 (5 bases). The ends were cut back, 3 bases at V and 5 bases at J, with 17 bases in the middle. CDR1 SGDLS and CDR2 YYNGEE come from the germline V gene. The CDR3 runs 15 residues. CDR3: CASSDQGTLAETQYF. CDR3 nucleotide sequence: TGTGCCAGCAGCGATCAGGGTACATTGGCGGAGACCCAGTACTTC.

The chain's CDR3 is CASSLRTASSYEQYF. CDR3 DNA sequence: TGTGCCAGCAGCTTAAGGACGGCAAGCTCCTACGAGCAGTACTTC. The chain employs TRBV7-9 and TRBJ2-7; D is undetermined. With 2 bases removed from V and 0 bases from J, the gap between germline ends came to 11 bases. In germline, CDR1 is SEHNR, CDR2 FQNEAQ (reference sequence). This CDR3 has 15 residues.

The CDR3 DNA sequence: TGTGCCAGCAAAACAGAGAGCTCCTATAATTCACCCCTCCACTTT. This encodes CASKTESSYNSPLHF. V and J are TRBV2 and TRBJ1-6; no definite D call. V gave up 7 bases and J gave up 0 bases, with 10 bases separating them. Germline CDR1 is SNHLY and CDR2 is FYNNEI. CDR3 length: 15 residues.